The rows below give T cell receptor beta chains drawn from one sample of a study of response to subunit inactivated influenza vaccine. TCRdb used MiXCR to reprocess the RT-PCR reads, holding one entry per CDR3 protein. The sample contains 500,000 to 700,000 distinct CDR3 sequences, roughly 25% of which appear only once. These data were also reused for a study on T cells expressing NK-cell markers.

Source: CD4+ T cells sorted from PBMCs, taken 12 days after vaccination. The receptors derive from a man in his fifties or sixties who received an inactivated influenza vaccine. Both conserved end residues are part of each CDR3. The order of the fields is clone size, D gene, J gene, V gene, CDR3 protein, CDR3 DNA. D genes are given only for firm matches. The size field is filled for only some rows; it gives once, few, many or a size class.

clone size: many
D gene: .
J gene: TRBJ2-7
V gene: TRBV28
CDR3 protein: CASRDGQTYEQYF
CDR3 DNA: TGTGCCAGCCGGGACGGACAAACCTACGAGCAGTACTTC

clone size: few
D gene: .
J gene: TRBJ2-7
V gene: TRBV3-1
CDR3 protein: CASSRTTTLEQYF
CDR3 DNA: TGTGCCAGCAGCCGGACAACCACCCTCGAGCAGTACTTC

clone size: few
D gene: .
J gene: TRBJ1-1
V gene: TRBV18
CDR3 protein: CASSPVTSPNTEAFF
CDR3 DNA: TGTGCCAGCTCACCGGTGACGAGCCCCAACACTGAAGCTTTCTTT

clone size: once
D gene: .
J gene: TRBJ2-6
V gene: TRBV2
CDR3 protein: CASKAVAGANVLTF
CDR3 DNA: TGTGCCAGCAAGGCGGTTGCTGGGGCCAACGTCCTGACTTTC

clone size: .
D gene: .
J gene: TRBJ1-2
V gene: TRBV12-3/TRBV12-4
CDR3 protein: CASSFRGKGNYGYTF
CDR3 DNA: TGTGCCAGCAGTTTTCGGGGAAAGGGCAACTATGGCTACACCTTC

clone size: .
D gene: .
J gene: TRBJ1-5
V gene: TRBV4-1
CDR3 protein: CASSQDLGVNQPQHF
CDR3 DNA: TGCGCCAGCAGCCAAGACTTAGGGGTCAATCAGCCCCAGCATTTT

clone size: .
D gene: .
J gene: TRBJ2-5
V gene: TRBV6-2/TRBV6-3
CDR3 protein: CASSYSAFGTQYF
CDR3 DNA: TGTGCCAGCAGTTACTCGGCTTTTGGAACCCAGTACTTC

clone size: .
D gene: .
J gene: TRBJ1-5
V gene: TRBV19
CDR3 protein: CASRLRGSQSNQPQHF
CDR3 DNA: TGTGCCAGTAGGTTGAGGGGGAGTCAGAGCAATCAGCCCCAGCATTTT

clone size: few
D gene: .
J gene: TRBJ1-5
V gene: TRBV20-1
CDR3 protein: CSARAGQSNQPQHF
CDR3 DNA: TGCAGTGCTAGGGCCGGACAGAGCAATCAGCCCCAGCATTTT

clone size: few
D gene: .
J gene: TRBJ1-4
V gene: TRBV7-6
CDR3 protein: CASSLSGGGGEKLFF
CDR3 DNA: TGTGCCAGCAGCTTATCGGGGGGCGGCGGGGAAAAACTGTTTTTT

clone size: few
D gene: TRBD2
J gene: TRBJ2-3
V gene: TRBV30
CDR3 protein: CACPLAGGDTQYF
CDR3 DNA: TGTGCCTGCCCCCTAGCGGGGGGAGATACGCAGTATTTT

clone size: few
D gene: TRBD1
J gene: TRBJ1-6
V gene: TRBV28
CDR3 protein: CASSAWTGRGQSPLHF
CDR3 DNA: TGTGCCAGCAGTGCGTGGACAGGGAGAGGGCAATCACCCCTCCACTTT

clone size: .
D gene: .
J gene: TRBJ2-3
V gene: TRBV7-9
CDR3 protein: CASSLESGRVGTDTQYF
CDR3 DNA: TGTGCCAGCAGCTTAGAGTCTGGTCGGGTTGGCACAGATACGCAGTATTTT

clone size: few
D gene: TRBD2
J gene: TRBJ2-2
V gene: TRBV24-1
CDR3 protein: CATSDSGTSRTGELFF
CDR3 DNA: TGTGCCACCAGTGATTCCGGGACTAGCCGGACCGGGGAGCTGTTTTTT

clone size: .
D gene: TRBD1
J gene: TRBJ1-3
V gene: TRBV29-1
CDR3 protein: CSVGVTGGGNTIYF
CDR3 DNA: TGCAGCGTGGGGGTAACAGGGGGCGGAAACACCATATATTTT

clone size: few
D gene: .
J gene: TRBJ2-7
V gene: TRBV5-1
CDR3 protein: CASSLEAKRAYEQYF
CDR3 DNA: TGCGCCAGCAGCTTAGAAGCTAAGAGAGCCTACGAGCAGTACTTC

clone size: .
D gene: TRBD1
J gene: TRBJ1-2
V gene: TRBV20-1
CDR3 protein: CSAQTGVGYTF
CDR3 DNA: TGCAGTGCTCAGACAGGGGTCGGCTACACCTTC

clone size: .
D gene: TRBD1
J gene: TRBJ1-5
V gene: TRBV6-1
CDR3 protein: CASSEWGQGVNQPQHF
CDR3 DNA: TGTGCCAGCAGTGAATGGGGACAGGGTGTCAATCAGCCCCAGCATTTT

clone size: .
D gene: TRBD1
J gene: TRBJ1-1
V gene: TRBV18
CDR3 protein: CASSRTRTGADTEAFF
CDR3 DNA: TGTGCCAGCTCACGTACCAGGACAGGCGCGGACACTGAAGCTTTCTTT

clone size: .
D gene: TRBD2
J gene: TRBJ2-7
V gene: TRBV7-2
CDR3 protein: CASSVTAGGHYEQYF
CDR3 DNA: TGTGCCAGCAGCGTAACTGCGGGGGGTCATTACGAGCAGTACTTC

clone size: .
D gene: .
J gene: TRBJ1-6
V gene: TRBV25-1
CDR3 protein: CASTRRTPSNSPLHF
CDR3 DNA: TGTGCCAGCACCCGTCGGACCCCAAGTAATTCACCCCTCCACTTT

clone size: few
D gene: .
J gene: TRBJ2-7
V gene: TRBV15
CDR3 protein: CATSRDNGRGRGEQYF
CDR3 DNA: TGTGCCACCAGCAGAGATAATGGCAGGGGAAGGGGCGAGCAGTACTTC

clone size: .
D gene: TRBD1
J gene: TRBJ2-1
V gene: TRBV3-1
CDR3 protein: CASSHTGEMWGPSHNEQFF
CDR3 DNA: TGTGCCAGCAGCCACACAGGGGAGATGTGGGGGCCCAGCCACAATGAGCAGTTCTTC

clone size: .
D gene: TRBD1
J gene: TRBJ2-1
V gene: TRBV5-1
CDR3 protein: CASSLEGGSAAEQFF
CDR3 DNA: TGCGCCAGCAGCTTGGAAGGGGGCTCAGCGGCTGAGCAGTTCTTC

clone size: .
D gene: .
J gene: TRBJ1-5
V gene: TRBV19
CDR3 protein: CASSRTGSRNQPQHF
CDR3 DNA: TGTGCCAGTAGTCGCACAGGGTCGAGAAATCAGCCCCAGCATTTT

clone size: .
D gene: TRBD2
J gene: TRBJ2-5
V gene: TRBV29-1
CDR3 protein: CSARRGRQTQYF
CDR3 DNA: TGCAGCGCCCGCCGCGGGAGGCAGACCCAGTACTTC

clone size: few
D gene: .
J gene: TRBJ2-5
V gene: TRBV20-1
CDR3 protein: CSASGQGNQETQYF
CDR3 DNA: TGCAGTGCTAGTGGGCAGGGTAATCAGGAGACCCAGTACTTC

clone size: few
D gene: .
J gene: TRBJ2-5
V gene: TRBV29-1
CDR3 protein: CSAGRAGETQYF
CDR3 DNA: TGCAGCGCAGGACGGGCCGGGGAGACCCAGTACTTC

clone size: few
D gene: .
J gene: TRBJ2-7
V gene: TRBV28
CDR3 protein: CASSLPSRRPQGQYF
CDR3 DNA: TGTGCCAGCAGTTTACCATCACGAAGACCCCAGGGGCAGTACTTC

clone size: .
D gene: .
J gene: TRBJ2-3
V gene: TRBV24-1
CDR3 protein: CATSVSDYSTDTQYF
CDR3 DNA: TGTGCCACCAGTGTGTCAGACTATAGCACAGATACGCAGTATTTT

clone size: .
D gene: TRBD2
J gene: TRBJ2-7
V gene: TRBV7-2
CDR3 protein: CASSSSGSENEQYF
CDR3 DNA: TGTGCCAGCTCGAGTAGCGGGAGCGAAAACGAGCAGTACTTC

clone size: few
D gene: TRBD2
J gene: TRBJ2-5
V gene: TRBV2
CDR3 protein: CASSQGLAGSGGTQYF
CDR3 DNA: TGTGCCAGCAGCCAGGGACTAGCGGGATCGGGGGGGACCCAGTACTTC

clone size: many
D gene: TRBD1
J gene: TRBJ1-5
V gene: TRBV7-2
CDR3 protein: CASSAGQGQPQHF
CDR3 DNA: TGTGCCAGCAGCGCCGGACAGGGCCAGCCCCAGCATTTT

clone size: .
D gene: .
J gene: TRBJ2-1
V gene: TRBV9
CDR3 protein: CASSRGGQGTYNEQFF
CDR3 DNA: TGTGCCAGCAGCCGAGGGGGGCAGGGTACCTACAATGAGCAGTTCTTC

clone size: .
D gene: .
J gene: TRBJ2-3
V gene: TRBV20-1
CDR3 protein: CSARGTTDTQYF
CDR3 DNA: TGCAGTGCTAGAGGCACAACAGATACGCAGTATTTT

clone size: .
D gene: .
J gene: TRBJ1-1
V gene: TRBV5-1
CDR3 protein: CASSLTGPETEAFF
CDR3 DNA: TGCGCCAGCAGCTTGACAGGGCCGGAGACTGAAGCTTTCTTT

clone size: .
D gene: .
J gene: TRBJ2-1
V gene: TRBV6-1
CDR3 protein: CASSRRLGQAIEQFF
CDR3 DNA: TGTGCCAGCAGTCGCCGGTTGGGGCAGGCGATTGAGCAGTTCTTC

clone size: .
D gene: .
J gene: TRBJ1-2
V gene: TRBV29-1
CDR3 protein: CSVVEGDTRTF
CDR3 DNA: TGCAGCGTTGTGGAGGGGGACACCCGCACCTTC

clone size: few
D gene: TRBD1
J gene: TRBJ2-7
V gene: TRBV20-1
CDR3 protein: CSATPGQNPYEQYF
CDR3 DNA: TGCAGTGCTACCCCGGGACAGAATCCCTACGAGCAGTACTTC

clone size: .
D gene: .
J gene: TRBJ1-3
V gene: TRBV9
CDR3 protein: CASSPRGALGNTIYF
CDR3 DNA: TGTGCCAGCAGCCCTCGGGGGGCCCTTGGAAACACCATATATTTT

clone size: .
D gene: TRBD2
J gene: TRBJ2-5
V gene: TRBV7-8
CDR3 protein: CASSLALAGPGAQETQYF
CDR3 DNA: TGTGCCAGCAGCTTAGCGCTAGCGGGGCCAGGGGCCCAAGAGACCCAGTACTTC

clone size: few
D gene: TRBD2
J gene: TRBJ2-1
V gene: TRBV12-3/TRBV12-4
CDR3 protein: CASNIAGGPVNEQFF
CDR3 DNA: TGTGCCAGCAATATAGCGGGGGGGCCGGTCAATGAGCAGTTCTTC

clone size: few
D gene: TRBD2
J gene: TRBJ2-3
V gene: TRBV24-1
CDR3 protein: CATSGGQPTAAGGPKTDTQYF
CDR3 DNA: TGTGCCACCAGTGGTGGACAGCCGACGGCAGCGGGAGGGCCGAAAACAGATACGCAGTATTTT

clone size: .
D gene: .
J gene: TRBJ1-4
V gene: TRBV5-1
CDR3 protein: CASSLSPRLNEKLFF
CDR3 DNA: TGCGCCAGCAGCTTGTCACCCAGACTTAATGAAAAACTGTTTTTT

clone size: .
D gene: .
J gene: TRBJ2-3
V gene: TRBV18
CDR3 protein: CASSPPGLGTDTQYF
CDR3 DNA: TGTGCCAGCTCACCTCCGGGACTGGGCACAGATACGCAGTATTTT

clone size: many
D gene: .
J gene: TRBJ2-6
V gene: TRBV3-1
CDR3 protein: CASSPETNVLTF
CDR3 DNA: TGTGCCAGCAGCCCGGAGACCAACGTCCTGACTTTC

clone size: few
D gene: .
J gene: TRBJ2-1
V gene: TRBV11-2
CDR3 protein: CASSSRQQNSYNEQFF
CDR3 DNA: TGTGCCAGCAGCTCGCGACAGCAAAACTCCTACAATGAGCAGTTCTTC

clone size: few
D gene: .
J gene: TRBJ1-4
V gene: TRBV15
CDR3 protein: CATSRPQTRDEKLFF
CDR3 DNA: TGTGCCACCAGCAGACCCCAGACCCGAGATGAAAAACTGTTTTTT

clone size: few
D gene: TRBD1
J gene: TRBJ2-7
V gene: TRBV7-9
CDR3 protein: CASSGDRGPSYEQYF
CDR3 DNA: TGTGCCAGCAGCGGGGACAGGGGGCCCTCCTACGAGCAGTACTTC

clone size: .
D gene: .
J gene: TRBJ2-2
V gene: TRBV7-2
CDR3 protein: CASSLAFTMNTGELFF
CDR3 DNA: TGTGCCAGCAGCTTAGCGTTTACGATGAACACCGGGGAGCTGTTTTTT

clone size: few
D gene: .
J gene: TRBJ1-6
V gene: TRBV27
CDR3 protein: CASSQTTGTNSPLHF
CDR3 DNA: TGTGCCAGCAGTCAGACGACAGGAACTAATTCACCCCTCCACTTT